The entry below gives a single TCR beta chain sequence along with its context. Original handling: Amplifying reference gene primers gave estimates of nucleated cell counts. Clones were read by immunoSEQ multiplex PCR, and TCRdb kept only the in-frame ones, dropping some. D and trimming were read from the DNA, whereas the V and J calls and clone size are those reported in that table. The table shows approximately 300,000 clones, with about nine tenths occurring only once. The data stem from a study of blood T cell repertoires in COVID-19. Study context: Some COVID-19 samples were acute and others convalescent; all came from the United States, Italy and Spain. The cDNA or gDNA used as material had been derived from T cells, B-cell-depleted T cells, or PBMCs.

Trimming cost V 1 base and J 1 base; bases outside gene matches: 16. This CDR3 is 20 amino acids long. Per germline, CDR1 MDHEN and CDR2 SYDVKM. The chain carries TRBV28 and TRBJ2-4; 7 nucleotides agree with TRBD2. This clonotype was sampled from a man aged 18 to 29 with active or convalescent COVID-19. The specimen was peripheral blood. The chain's CDR3 is CASSLSGGSSPWEAKNIQYF. The DNA of the CDR3 is TGTGCCAGCAGTTTATCCGGCGGGAGTTCCCCCTGGGAGGCCAAAAACATTCAGTACTTC.